The clone carrying this T cell receptor (beta chain) has a handful of counts. Its target is not known. The data are from a study of blood T cells in healthy people across ages. Primed by a sample-barcoded 5' primer and a J-beta primer mix, a second PCR proceeded for about 7 to 11 cycles. TCRdb redid the calling of the 5' RACE reads with MiXCR, one entry per CDR3 protein. This table has around 710,000 distinct CDR3 sequences, roughly two fifths appearing once. The extraction recovered at least 5.5 micrograms of total RNA per sample. The CDR3 length is 14 residues. With 0 bases removed from V and 8 bases from J, the gap between germline ends came to 13 bases. Germline V lookup: CDR1 LGHDT, CDR2 YNNKEL (reference sequence). General study points: Any changes in expanded clonotypes were possibly confounded, as donor CMV status remained unknown.

J is TRBJ1-2 and V is TRBV3-1; D not resolved. This receptor was obtained from a woman aged 55-69 years in good health. The sample taken for sequencing was blood. The CDR3: CASSQDPPRRGYTF. The DNA of the CDR3 is TGTGCCAGCAGCCAAGATCCGCCCCGAAGGGGCTACACCTTC.